Listed below are T cell receptor beta chains from one sample, sequenced in a study of cytomegalovirus exposure and HLA in healthy donors. Clones were sequenced by immunoSEQ multiplex PCR, and TCRdb holds only the in-frame ones, with some missing. The sample carries some 190,000 clones, approximately 83% recorded once. Material for sequencing was PBMCs. Receptors originate from a boy aged 2 to 9 in good health and CMV-seronegative. Each CDR3 is given with its conserved first and last residue. D genes are given only for firm matches. The listing skips clone size in some rows; elsewhere it reads once, few, many or a size class.

j_call v_call d_call clone_size cdr3_aa cdr3_nt
TRBJ2-3 TRBV7-6 NA NA CASSWTGDTQYF TGTGCCAGCAGCTGGACTGGGGATACGCAGTATTTT
TRBJ2-5 TRBV4-1 NA NA CASSQVGLQETQYF TGCGCCAGCAGCCAAGTGGGGCTGCAAGAGACCCAGTACTTC
TRBJ2-2 TRBV7-6 TRBD2 NA CASRAIAGGPAGELFF TGTGCCAGCAGGGCTATAGCGGGAGGGCCCGCCGGGGAGCTGTTTTTT
TRBJ2-1 TRBV11-2 TRBD2 once CASSSRRSSGYNEQFF TGTGCCAGCAGCTCTCGTCGGTCTAGCGGATACAATGAGCAGTTCTTC
TRBJ2-4 TRBV4-1 TRBD2 NA CASSQWPALLAGRNIQYF TGCGCCAGCAGCCAATGGCCCGCCTTACTAGCGGGAAGAAACATTCAGTACTTC
TRBJ2-1 TRBV6-4 TRBD2 NA CASSGPGLACIYEQFF TGTGCCAGCTCCGGACCGGGACTAGCGTGTATTTATGAGCAGTTCTTC
TRBJ2-7 TRBV5-6 TRBD2 NA CASSGTSGSHYEQYF TGTGCCAGCAGCGGGACTAGCGGGAGTCACTACGAGCAGTACTTC
TRBJ1-2 TRBV18 NA once CASSPASVTGTRIEYGYTF TGTGCCAGCTCACCAGCCTCGGTAACCGGGACACGAATTGAATATGGCTACACCTTC
TRBJ2-2 TRBV27 NA few CASRSLGGTGELFF TGTGCCAGCAGGTCTCTAGGAGGGACCGGGGAGCTGTTTTTT
TRBJ2-1 TRBV5-6 TRBD2 NA CASSKAGGDDNEQFF TGTGCCAGCAGCAAAGCGGGAGGGGACGACAATGAGCAGTTCTTC
TRBJ1-3 TRBV28 NA NA CASSLSRGGNTIYF TGTGCCAGCAGTTTATCTCGCGGCGGAAACACCATATATTTT
TRBJ2-7 TRBV25-1 NA NA CASASSAYSYEQYF TGTGCCAGCGCATCTAGCGCTTACTCCTACGAGCAGTACTTC
TRBJ1-1 TRBV9 TRBD1 NA CASSLQGARGTEAFF TGTGCCAGCAGCTTACAGGGGGCTCGTGGCACTGAAGCTTTCTTT
TRBJ1-4 TRBV19 TRBD1 NA CASSTRQGNEKLFF TGTGCCAGTAGTACCAGACAGGGTAATGAAAAACTGTTTTTT
TRBJ1-4 TRBV30 NA NA CAWSLVAGKNEKLFF TGTGCCTGGAGTCTCGTGGCGGGAAAAAATGAAAAACTGTTTTTT
TRBJ2-1 TRBV5-4 TRBD2 NA CASSLWLAGVNEQFF TGTGCCAGCAGCTTATGGCTAGCGGGAGTCAATGAGCAGTTCTTC
TRBJ2-5 TRBV15 NA NA CATSPRAGNQETQYF TGTGCCACCAGCCCTCGGGCGGGAAATCAAGAGACCCAGTACTTC
TRBJ2-1 TRBV6-6 TRBD1 once CASSLQGALGNEQFF TGTGCCAGCAGTTTACAGGGGGCATTAGGCAATGAGCAGTTCTTC
TRBJ2-7 TRBV4-2 TRBD2 NA CASSPGLAGWEYEQYF TGTGCCAGCAGCCCTGGACTAGCGGGATGGGAATACGAGCAGTACTTC
TRBJ2-5 TRBV7-6 NA NA CASSLAVRGAVQETQYF TGTGCCAGCAGCTTAGCTGTTCGGGGGGCTGTCCAAGAGACCCAGTACTTC
TRBJ2-5 TRBV5-1 NA NA CASSPGGETQYF TGCGCCAGCAGCCCAGGGGGGGAGACCCAGTACTTC
TRBJ1-5 TRBV28 NA NA CASSLRDPNQPQHF TGTGCCAGCAGTCTCAGGGATCCCAATCAGCCCCAGCATTTT
TRBJ1-1 TRBV11-1 NA NA CASSLREGVTEAFF TGTGCCAGCAGCTTACGGGAGGGGGTCACTGAAGCTTTCTTT
TRBJ1-1 TRBV9 TRBD1 NA CASSVVTGGQAFF TGTGCCAGCAGCGTAGTAACAGGGGGTCAAGCTTTCTTT
TRBJ1-2 TRBV9 NA once CASSAHLGVANYGYTF TGTGCCAGCAGCGCCCATCTAGGGGTAGCTAACTATGGCTACACCTTC
TRBJ2-1 TRBV14 TRBD2 once CASSQVGLVGYNEQFF TGTGCCAGCAGCCAAGTTGGACTAGTTGGGTACAATGAGCAGTTCTTC
TRBJ2-7 TRBV12-5 NA NA CASGLVTYEQYF TGTGCTAGTGGTTTGGTGACATACGAGCAGTACTTC
TRBJ2-1 TRBV7-3 NA NA CASSPARGSDEQFF TGTGCCAGCAGCCCCGCAAGGGGTTCCGATGAGCAGTTCTTC
TRBJ1-3 TRBV7-9 TRBD1 NA CASSLGRDSLGNTIYF TGTGCCAGCAGCTTAGGCCGGGACAGCCTTGGAAACACCATATATTTT
TRBJ2-3 TRBV18 TRBD2 NA CASSVLAGESTGTQYF TGTGCCAGCTCAGTTCTAGCGGGAGAGTCCACAGGTACGCAGTATTTT
TRBJ1-2 TRBV5-1 NA NA CASSLEGASSYGYTF TGCGCCAGCAGCTTGGAAGGGGCCTCTAGCTATGGCTACACCTTC
TRBJ1-4 TRBV5-4 NA NA CASSLGQRDEKLFF TGTGCCAGCAGTCTTGGACAGAGAGATGAAAAACTGTTTTTT
TRBJ1-2 TRBV14 TRBD1 NA CASSQVGDSWDGYTF TGTGCCAGCAGCCAAGTGGGGGACAGTTGGGATGGCTACACCTTC
TRBJ2-3 TRBV27 TRBD1 NA CASSLFGREQGIVGTDTQYF TGTGCCAGCAGTTTATTCGGACGAGAACAGGGGATAGTTGGTACAGATACGCAGTATTTT
TRBJ1-1 TRBV13 TRBD1 NA CASSSRAGTGGSEAFF TGTGCCAGCAGCTCGAGAGCCGGGACAGGGGGTTCTGAAGCTTTCTTT
TRBJ1-6 TRBV10-3 NA NA CAISTQGPGYNSPLHF TGTGCCATCAGTACACAGGGCCCTGGTTATAATTCACCCCTCCACTTT
TRBJ2-1 TRBV5-1 NA NA CASSLGAWQFF TGCGCCAGCAGCTTGGGGGCTTGGCAGTTCTTC
TRBJ1-2 TRBV6-1 TRBD1 NA CASSGQGSDYGYTF TGTGCCAGCAGTGGACAGGGTTCCGACTATGGCTACACCTTC
TRBJ2-5 TRBV7-9 TRBD2 NA CASSLSRSGLAGVETQYF TGTGCCAGCAGCTTAAGCCGCTCTGGACTAGCGGGGGTGGAGACCCAGTACTTC
TRBJ2-5 TRBV13 TRBD2 NA CASSLGQGLAGEEETQYF TGTGCCAGCAGCTTAGGCCAGGGACTAGCGGGGGAAGAAGAGACCCAGTACTTC
TRBJ1-1 TRBV6-4 NA NA CASSDLGMYHLRYMNTEAFF TGTGCCAGCAGTGACTTGGGTATGTATCACCTCAGGTACATGAACACTGAAGCTTTCTTT
TRBJ2-2 TRBV5-1 NA NA CASSNPGHTNTGELFF TGCGCCAGCAGCAATCCGGGACATACGAACACCGGGGAGCTGTTTTTT
TRBJ1-1 TRBV6-1 TRBD1 NA CASRRTGELLQAFF TGTGCCAGCAGGAGGACAGGCGAACTTCTTCAAGCTTTCTTT
TRBJ1-6 TRBV4-3 TRBD1 NA CASSQEGRQGGSPLHF TGCGCCAGCAGCCAAGAGGGGAGACAGGGTGGTTCACCCCTCCACTTT
TRBJ1-3 TRBV7-2 NA NA CASSSPGRGVWGNTIYF TGTGCCAGCAGCTCCCCGGGGAGGGGAGTATGGGGAAACACCATATATTTT
TRBJ1-4 TRBV5-6 NA NA CASSLSGFNEKLFF TGTGCCAGCAGCTTGTCCGGGTTTAATGAAAAACTGTTTTTT
TRBJ2-3 TRBV19 TRBD2 NA CASSIDSAGGDTQYF TGTGCCAGTAGTATAGATTCGGCGGGAGGGGATACGCAGTATTTT
TRBJ2-3 TRBV9 TRBD2 NA CASSARLAGSTDTQYF TGTGCCAGCAGCGCCCGACTAGCGGGGAGCACAGATACGCAGTATTTT
TRBJ1-1 TRBV4-1 NA NA CASSQDLRGDRITEAFF TGCGCCAGCAGCCAAGATCTCCGAGGAGACAGGATCACTGAAGCTTTCTTT
TRBJ2-6 TRBV4-3 NA NA CASSQERVSRGTPLRANVLTF TGCGCCAGCAGCCAAGAGCGGGTTAGTCGGGGTACCCCTCTTAGGGCCAACGTCCTGACTTTC
TRBJ2-2 TRBV7-2 TRBD2 NA CASSLARFAGGHGGELFF TGTGCCAGCAGCTTAGCGCGCTTTGCGGGGGGGCATGGCGGGGAGCTGTTTTTT
TRBJ1-1 TRBV9 NA NA CASSPDLRNLNTEAFF TGTGCCAGCAGCCCTGATCTCAGGAACCTGAACACTGAAGCTTTCTTT
TRBJ2-3 TRBV9 NA NA CASSVGWRESTDTQYF TGTGCCAGCAGCGTAGGTTGGAGGGAAAGCACAGATACGCAGTATTTT
TRBJ1-2 TRBV6-5 NA once CASSERQRGYGYTF TGTGCCAGCAGTGAACGACAAAGAGGGTATGGCTACACCTTC
TRBJ2-3 TRBV29-1 TRBD2 few CSGTLAGVYTDTQYF TGCAGCGGGACCTTAGCGGGGGTCTACACAGATACGCAGTATTTT